This T cell receptor beta chain was captured by sequencing in a study of T-cell memory formation after mild COVID-19. Study-wide results and caveats: Balance between CD4 and CD8 was seen in clones contracting day 15 to 85, and a CD4+ lean was seen in later expanders.

TCRdb re-analysed the 5' RACE reads in MiXCR, keeping a single row per CDR3 protein. Seen here are about 470,000 distinct CDR3 sequences, 18% observed once, and the top ten hold about 12%. Germline V gene lookup returns CDR1 SGHRS and CDR2 YFSETQ. V gave up 0 bases and J gave up 5 bases, with 14 bases separating them. The CDR3 has 15 amino acids. On this clonotype itself: The antigen remains unidentified.

The source is an adult woman who had mild COVID-19 (a few samples of this study predate the infection). Cell type and time point are not known. V is TRBV5-1 and J is TRBJ2-5; possibly TRBD1 or TRBD2 for D (5 bases each). The source material was PBMCs or a T cell subset sorted from them (not recorded which). CDR3 sequence reads: CASSLDGKGAETQYF. The CDR3 DNA is TGCGCCAGCAGCTTGGACGGGAAAGGGGCGGAGACCCAGTACTTC.